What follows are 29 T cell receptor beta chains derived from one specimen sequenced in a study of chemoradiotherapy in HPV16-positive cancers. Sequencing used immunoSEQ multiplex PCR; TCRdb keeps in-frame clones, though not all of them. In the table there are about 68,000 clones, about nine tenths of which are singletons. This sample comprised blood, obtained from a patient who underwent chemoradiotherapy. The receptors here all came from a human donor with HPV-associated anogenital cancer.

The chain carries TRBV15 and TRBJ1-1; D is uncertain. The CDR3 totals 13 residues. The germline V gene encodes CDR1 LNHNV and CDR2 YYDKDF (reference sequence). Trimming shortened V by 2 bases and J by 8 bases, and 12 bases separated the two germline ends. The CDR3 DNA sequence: TGTGCCACCAGCAGAATCGGGCCCTCGGAAGCTTTCTTT. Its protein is CATSRIGPSEAFF. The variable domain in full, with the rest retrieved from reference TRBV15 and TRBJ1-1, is DAMVIQNPRYQVTQFGKPVTLSCSQTLNHNVMYWYQQKSSQAPKLLFHYYDKDFNNEADTPDNFQSRRPNTSFCFLDIRSPGLGDTAMYLCATSRIGPSEAFFGQGTRLTVV.

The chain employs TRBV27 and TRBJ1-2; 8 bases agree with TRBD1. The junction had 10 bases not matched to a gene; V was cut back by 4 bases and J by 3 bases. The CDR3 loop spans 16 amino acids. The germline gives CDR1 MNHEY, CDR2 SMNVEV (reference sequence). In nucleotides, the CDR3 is TGTGCCAGCAGTTCCCTCCTTCAGGGGGCCCACTATGGCTACACCTTC. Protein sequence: CASSSLLQGAHYGYTF.

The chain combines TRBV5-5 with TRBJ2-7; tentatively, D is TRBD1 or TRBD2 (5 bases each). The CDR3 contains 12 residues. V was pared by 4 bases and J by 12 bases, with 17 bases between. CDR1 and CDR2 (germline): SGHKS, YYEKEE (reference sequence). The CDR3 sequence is CASSLGTVEGYF. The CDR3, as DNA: TGTGCCAGCAGCCTAGGGACGGTAGAAGGGTACTTC.

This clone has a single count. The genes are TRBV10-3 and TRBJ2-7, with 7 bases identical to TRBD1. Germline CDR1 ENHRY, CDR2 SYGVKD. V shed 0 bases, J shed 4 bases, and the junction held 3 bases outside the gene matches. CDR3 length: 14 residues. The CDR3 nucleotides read TGTGCCATCAGTGAGTCGGGACAGAAATACGAGCAGTACTTC. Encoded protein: CAISESGQKYEQYF.

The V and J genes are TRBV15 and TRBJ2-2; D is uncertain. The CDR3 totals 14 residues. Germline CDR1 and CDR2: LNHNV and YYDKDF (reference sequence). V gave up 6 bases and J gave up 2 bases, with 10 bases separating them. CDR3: CATRSWANTGELFF. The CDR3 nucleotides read TGTGCCACCAGGTCCTGGGCAAACACCGGGGAGCTGTTTTTT.

The CDR3 reads CASTILRGNYGYTF. The CDR3 bases are TGTGCCAGCACCATACTTAGGGGTAACTATGGCTACACCTTC. V is TRBV6-5 and J is TRBJ1-2, with D possibly matching TRBD1 (5 bases). This CDR3 is built from 14 residues. Deletions cut 7 bases from V and 1 base from J, with 13 bases between. CDR1 is MNHEY, CDR2 SVGAGI, per germline.

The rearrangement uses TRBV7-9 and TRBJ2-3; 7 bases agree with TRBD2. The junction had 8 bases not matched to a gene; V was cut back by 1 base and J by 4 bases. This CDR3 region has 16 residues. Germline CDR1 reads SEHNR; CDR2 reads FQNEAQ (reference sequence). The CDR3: CASSLGLGGGADTQYF. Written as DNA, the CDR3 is TGTGCCAGCAGCTTAGGTTTAGGCGGGGGAGCAGATACGCAGTATTTT.

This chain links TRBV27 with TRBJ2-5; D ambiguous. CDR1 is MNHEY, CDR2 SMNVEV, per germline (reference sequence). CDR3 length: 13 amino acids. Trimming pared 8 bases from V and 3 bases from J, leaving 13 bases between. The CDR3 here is CASAPLRKETQYF. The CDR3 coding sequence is TGTGCCAGCGCCCCCCTCAGGAAAGAGACCCAGTACTTC.

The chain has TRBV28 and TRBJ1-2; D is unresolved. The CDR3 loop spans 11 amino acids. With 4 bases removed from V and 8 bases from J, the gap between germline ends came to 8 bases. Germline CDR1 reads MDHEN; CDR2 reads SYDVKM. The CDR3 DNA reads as TGTGCCAGCAGTTCCACATGGGGCTACACCTTC. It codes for CASSSTWGYTF.

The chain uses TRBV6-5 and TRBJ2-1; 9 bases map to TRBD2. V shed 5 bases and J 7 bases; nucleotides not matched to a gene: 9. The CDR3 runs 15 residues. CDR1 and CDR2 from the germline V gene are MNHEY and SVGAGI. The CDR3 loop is CASSPGGGRANEQFF. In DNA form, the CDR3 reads TGTGCCAGCAGTCCGGGGGGCGGGAGGGCAAATGAGCAGTTCTTC.

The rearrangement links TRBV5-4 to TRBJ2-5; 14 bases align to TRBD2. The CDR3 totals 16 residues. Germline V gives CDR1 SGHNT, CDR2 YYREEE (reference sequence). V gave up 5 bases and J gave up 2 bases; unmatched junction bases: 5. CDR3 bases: TGTGCCAGCAGGGGGACTAGCGGGGGTGAACAAGAGACCCAGTACTTC. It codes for CASRGTSGGEQETQYF.

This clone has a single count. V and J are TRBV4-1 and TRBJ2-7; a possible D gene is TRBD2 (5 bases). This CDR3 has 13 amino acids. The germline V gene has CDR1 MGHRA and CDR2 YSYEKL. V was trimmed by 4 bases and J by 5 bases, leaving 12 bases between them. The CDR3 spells CASSPMLSDEQYF. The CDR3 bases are TGCGCCAGCAGCCCAATGCTTAGCGACGAGCAGTACTTC.

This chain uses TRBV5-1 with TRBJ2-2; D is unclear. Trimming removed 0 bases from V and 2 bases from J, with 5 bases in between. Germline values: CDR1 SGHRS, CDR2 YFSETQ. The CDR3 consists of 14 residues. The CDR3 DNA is TGCGCCAGCAGCTTGGGGGCCAACACCGGGGAGCTGTTTTTT. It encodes CASSLGANTGELFF. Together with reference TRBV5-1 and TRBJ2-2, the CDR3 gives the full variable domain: KAGVTQTPRYLIKTRGQQVTLSCSPISGHRSVSWYQQTPGQGLQFLFEYFSETQRNKGNFPGRFSGRQFSNSRSEMNVSTLELGDSALYLCASSLGANTGELFFGEGSRLTVL.

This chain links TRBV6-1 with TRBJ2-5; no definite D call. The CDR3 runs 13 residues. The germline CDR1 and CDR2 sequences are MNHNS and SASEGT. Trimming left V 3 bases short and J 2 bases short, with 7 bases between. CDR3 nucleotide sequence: TGTGCCAGCAGTGACCATTTACAAGAGACCCAGTACTTC. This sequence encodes CASSDHLQETQYF.

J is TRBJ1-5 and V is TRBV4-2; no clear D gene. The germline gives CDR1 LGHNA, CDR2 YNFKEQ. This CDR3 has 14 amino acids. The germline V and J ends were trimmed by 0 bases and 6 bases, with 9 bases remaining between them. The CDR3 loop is CASSQDWGSQPQHF. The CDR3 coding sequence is TGTGCCAGCAGCCAAGATTGGGGTAGTCAGCCCCAGCATTTT.

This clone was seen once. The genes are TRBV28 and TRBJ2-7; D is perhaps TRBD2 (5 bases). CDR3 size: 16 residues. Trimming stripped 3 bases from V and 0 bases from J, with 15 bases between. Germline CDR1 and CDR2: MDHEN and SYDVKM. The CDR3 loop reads CASSFGPGESSYEQYF. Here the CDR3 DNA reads TGTGCCAGCAGTTTCGGTCCCGGGGAAAGCTCCTACGAGCAGTACTTC.

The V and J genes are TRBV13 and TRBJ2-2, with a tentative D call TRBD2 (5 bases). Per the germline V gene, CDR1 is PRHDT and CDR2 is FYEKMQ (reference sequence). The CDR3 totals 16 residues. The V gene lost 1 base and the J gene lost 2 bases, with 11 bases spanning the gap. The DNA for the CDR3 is TGTGCCAGCAGCTTAGCGCGGCTAGCCAACACCGGGGAGCTGTTTTTT. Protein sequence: CASSLARLANTGELFF.

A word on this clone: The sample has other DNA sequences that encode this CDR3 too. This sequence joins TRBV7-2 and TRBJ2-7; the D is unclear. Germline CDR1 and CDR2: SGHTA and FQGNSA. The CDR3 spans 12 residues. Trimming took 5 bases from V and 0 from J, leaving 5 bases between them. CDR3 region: CASSLSSYEQYF. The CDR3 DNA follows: TGTGCCAGCAGCCTGAGCTCCTACGAGCAGTACTTC.

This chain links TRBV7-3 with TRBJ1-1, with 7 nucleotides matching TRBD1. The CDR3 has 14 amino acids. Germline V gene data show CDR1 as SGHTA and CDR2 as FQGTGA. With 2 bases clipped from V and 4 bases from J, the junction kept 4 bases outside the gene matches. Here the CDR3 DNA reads TGTGCCAGCAGCTTAGTGACAGGGACCACTGAAGCTTTCTTT. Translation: CASSLVTGTTEAFF.

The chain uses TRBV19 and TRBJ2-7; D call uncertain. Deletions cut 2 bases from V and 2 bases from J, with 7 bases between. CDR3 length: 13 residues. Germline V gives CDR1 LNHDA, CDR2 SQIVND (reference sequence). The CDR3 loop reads CASSISEAYEQYF. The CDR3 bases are TGTGCCAGTAGTATATCCGAAGCCTACGAGCAGTACTTC.

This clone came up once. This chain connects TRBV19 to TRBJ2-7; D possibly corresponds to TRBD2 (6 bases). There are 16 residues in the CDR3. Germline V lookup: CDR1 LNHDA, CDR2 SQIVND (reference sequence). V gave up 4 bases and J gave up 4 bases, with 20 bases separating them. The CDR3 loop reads CASSTLGRDSGYEQYF. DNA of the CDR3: TGTGCCAGTAGTACCCTTGGCCGAGACAGCGGGTACGAGCAGTACTTC.

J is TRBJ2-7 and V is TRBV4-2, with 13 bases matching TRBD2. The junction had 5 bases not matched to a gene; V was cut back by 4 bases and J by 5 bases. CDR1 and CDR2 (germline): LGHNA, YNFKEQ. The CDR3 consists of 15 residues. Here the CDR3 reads CASSPGTSGINEQYF. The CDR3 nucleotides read TGTGCCAGCAGCCCAGGGACTAGCGGGATCAACGAGCAGTACTTC.

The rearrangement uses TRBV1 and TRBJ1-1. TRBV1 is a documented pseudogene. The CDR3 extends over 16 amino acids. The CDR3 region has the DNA TGCACCAGCAGCCAAGAACTCGCGGCCGAGAACACTGAAGCTTTCTTT. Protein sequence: CTSSQELAAENTEAFF.

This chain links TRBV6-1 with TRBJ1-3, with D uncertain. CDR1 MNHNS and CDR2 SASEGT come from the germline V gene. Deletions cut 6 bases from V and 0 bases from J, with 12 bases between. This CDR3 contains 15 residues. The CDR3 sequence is CASRPDRYSGNTIYF. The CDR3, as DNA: TGTGCCAGCAGGCCTGACCGGTACTCTGGAAACACCATATATTTT.

The CDR3 region is CASYNSGGRNTQYF. The CDR3, as DNA: TGTGCCAGCTACAACAGCGGGGGGCGGAATACGCAGTATTTT. V is TRBV6-1 and J is TRBJ2-3; 9 nucleotides align to TRBD2. CDR1 is MNHNS, CDR2 SASEGT, per germline. J was trimmed by 7 bases and V by 8 bases; bases with no gene match: 10. This CDR3 contains 14 residues.

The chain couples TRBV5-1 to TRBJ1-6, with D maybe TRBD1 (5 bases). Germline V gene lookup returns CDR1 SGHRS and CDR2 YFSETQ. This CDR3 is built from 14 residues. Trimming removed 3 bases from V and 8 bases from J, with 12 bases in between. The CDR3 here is CASSSGTKDSPLHF. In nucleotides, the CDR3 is TGCGCCAGCAGCTCCGGGACCAAGGATTCACCCCTCCACTTT.

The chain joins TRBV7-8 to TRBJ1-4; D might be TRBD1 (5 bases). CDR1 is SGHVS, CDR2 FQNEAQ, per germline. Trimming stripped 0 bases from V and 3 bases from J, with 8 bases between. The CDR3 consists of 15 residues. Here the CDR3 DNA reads TGTGCCAGCAGCTTAGCGTGGGGGGCTAATGAAAAACTGTTTTTT. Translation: CASSLAWGANEKLFF.

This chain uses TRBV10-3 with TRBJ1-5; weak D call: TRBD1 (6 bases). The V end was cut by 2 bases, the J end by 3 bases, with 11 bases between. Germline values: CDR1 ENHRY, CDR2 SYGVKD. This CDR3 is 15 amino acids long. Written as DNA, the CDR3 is TGTGCCATCAGTGAGCAGACAGGTTTCAATCAGCCCCAGCATTTT. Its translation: CAISEQTGFNQPQHF.

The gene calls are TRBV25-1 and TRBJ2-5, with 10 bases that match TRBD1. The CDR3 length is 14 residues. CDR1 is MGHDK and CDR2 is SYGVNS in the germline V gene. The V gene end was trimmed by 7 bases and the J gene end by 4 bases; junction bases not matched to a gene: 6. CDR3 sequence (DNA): TGTGCCAGCACCCCGGGACAGGGGACAGAGACCCAGTACTTC. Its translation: CASTPGQGTETQYF.